Below, 30 T cell receptor beta chains from the same sample are listed, as sequenced in a study of TIL therapy for anti-PD-1-resistant metastatic lung cancer. The immunoSEQ assay was v3. The protocol was immunoSEQ multiplex PCR, while the TCRdb copy is restricted to in-frame clones and leaves out a portion. The table has about 43,000 clones, 70% to 85% seen once; the top ten hold over 12%. Noted time point: pre-treatment sample, taken before nivolumab and TIL therapy. Specimen: blood, collected at baseline. Receptors were obtained from a man aged 65 to 79 with non-small cell lung cancer.

The chain recombines TRBV5-1 with TRBJ1-4; tentative D call: TRBD1 (6 bases). Germline V CDR1 and CDR2: SGHRS, YFSETQ. The V and J ends lost 0 bases and 7 bases respectively, with 13 bases between them. The CDR3 runs 15 residues. CDR3 sequence reads: CASSLVGGAGEKLFF. The CDR3 DNA sequence: TGCGCCAGCAGCTTGGTGGGGGGCGCAGGTGAAAAACTGTTTTTT. Drawing the rest from reference TRBV5-1 and TRBJ1-4, the complete variable domain is KAGVTQTPRYLIKTRGQQVTLSCSPISGHRSVSWYQQTPGQGLQFLFEYFSETQRNKGNFPGRFSGRQFSNSRSEMNVSTLELGDSALYLCASSLVGGAGEKLFFGSGTQLSVL.

The rearrangement links TRBV4-1 to TRBJ2-5, with D perhaps TRBD1 or TRBD2 (5 bases each). Germline V gives CDR1 MGHRA, CDR2 YSYEKL. The length of the CDR3 is 13 residues. Trimming left V 6 bases short and J 3 bases short, with 11 bases between. The CDR3 DNA reads as TGCGCCAGCAGTTTTAGGGACGAAGAGACCCAGTACTTC. As protein: CASSFRDEETQYF.

This clone was detected only a few times. The chain employs TRBV5-3 and TRBJ1-3, with D uncertain. TRBV5-3 counts as an open reading frame of uncertain function. Trimming pared 4 bases from V and 0 bases from J, leaving 14 bases between. This CDR3 is built from 16 residues. Written as DNA, the CDR3 is TGTGCCAGAAGCCCGAGATCCGGGGACTCTGGAAACACCATATATTTT. This encodes CARSPRSGDSGNTIYF.

This clone appeared a few times. This chain connects TRBV12-5 to TRBJ2-1; 8 bases line up with TRBD2. The germline CDR1 and CDR2 sequences are LGHNT and FRNRAP. The CDR3 covers 16 residues. CDR3 protein: CAYSHSGTRYGNEQFF. The CDR3, as DNA: TGTGCCTACTCCCACTCCGGGACTAGGTATGGGAATGAGCAGTTCTTC.

V gene TRBV2 combines with J gene TRBJ2-3; tentatively, D is TRBD2 (5 bases). Germline V gene lookup returns CDR1 SNHLY and CDR2 FYNNEI. V was shortened by 8 bases and J by 2 bases, with 11 bases between the two germline ends. The CDR3 runs to 13 residues. As DNA, the CDR3 is TGTGCCAGCCTCCGGGAATTCACAGATACGCAGTATTTT. It yields the protein CASLREFTDTQYF.

The chain is built from TRBV7-3 and TRBJ1-1; unclear D gene. Germline lookup yields CDR1 SGHTA and CDR2 FQGTGA. V was cut by 6 bases and J by 2 bases, with 10 bases left in between. There are 13 residues in the CDR3. The CDR3 DNA is TGTGCCAGCAGAAATAGGGATAACACTGAAGCTTTCTTT. Translation gives CASRNRDNTEAFF.

The chain combines TRBV14 with TRBJ1-3; 8 nucleotides match TRBD1. The CDR3 consists of 15 residues. The germline gives CDR1 SGHDN, CDR2 FVKESK. J lost 4 bases, V lost 4 bases, and 6 bases had no gene match. The CDR3 region is CASSRPGQGGNTIYF. The CDR3 region has the DNA TGTGCCAGCAGCCGACCCGGACAGGGCGGAAACACCATATATTTT. The whole variable domain, filled in from reference TRBV14 and TRBJ1-3, reads EAGVTQFPSHSVIEKGQTVTLRCDPISGHDNLYWYRRVMGKEIKFLLHFVKESKQDESGMPNNRFLAERTGGTYSTLKVQPAELEDSGVYFCASSRPGQGGNTIYFGEGSWLTVV.

This clone has more than one count but fewer than ten. The chain employs TRBV28 and TRBJ1-5, with D unresolved. Per the germline V gene, CDR1 is MDHEN and CDR2 is SYDVKM. Between the trimmed V and J ends, which lost 5 bases and 4 bases, there was a span of 15 bases. The CDR3 covers 15 residues. CDR3 residues: CASSTLSVLNQPQHF. The CDR3 nucleotides are TGTGCCAGCAGTACACTAAGCGTTCTGAATCAGCCCCAGCATTTT.

Many counts were recorded for this clone. The CDR3 sequence is CASSVARDTSYEQYF. The DNA of the CDR3 is TGTGCCAGCAGTGTTGCCAGGGATACATCCTACGAGCAGTACTTC. The chain recombines TRBV2 with TRBJ2-7, with a weak D call TRBD1 (5 bases). This CDR3 is 15 amino acids long. V lost 4 bases and J lost 1, with 14 bases in between. Germline CDR1 SNHLY, CDR2 FYNNEI.

The chain joins TRBV7-3 to TRBJ2-5; tentative D call: TRBD2 (5 bases). Germline CDR1 and CDR2: SGHTA and FQGTGA. V was trimmed by 1 base and J by 0 bases, leaving 9 bases between them. This CDR3 has 15 residues. The CDR3: CASSLSTGNQETQYF. The CDR3 coding sequence is TGTGCCAGCAGCTTAAGTACCGGGAACCAAGAGACCCAGTACTTC.

The genes are TRBV6-1 and TRBJ2-6; tentatively, D is TRBD1 or TRBD2 (5 bases each). V was trimmed by 7 bases and J by 3 bases, leaving 10 bases between them. The germline V gene has CDR1 MNHNS and CDR2 SASEGT. CDR3 size: 14 residues. CDR3 in DNA: TGTGCCAGCACGCCAGGGAGTGGGGCCAACGTCCTGACTTTC. As protein: CASTPGSGANVLTF.

This chain connects TRBV6-5 to TRBJ1-3, with no clear D. There are 13 residues in the CDR3. Trimming pared 6 bases from V and 4 bases from J, leaving 10 bases between. The V gene's germline CDR1 is MNHEY and CDR2 SVGAGI. CDR3 region: CASSRDKGNTIYF. DNA for the CDR3: TGTGCCAGCAGCAGAGATAAGGGAAACACCATATATTTT.

As concerns this clone: Other DNA variants within this sample encode the same CDR3. The genes are TRBV9 and TRBJ2-3; D remains unclear. The CDR3 totals 14 residues. CDR1 SGDLS and CDR2 YYNGEE come from the germline V gene. V was trimmed by 2 bases and J by 2 bases, leaving 9 bases between them. CDR3 sequence reads: CASSVQTSTDTQYF. In DNA, the CDR3 is TGTGCCAGCAGCGTTCAGACCTCCACAGATACGCAGTATTTT.

This chain uses TRBV28 with TRBJ2-7; 10 bases line up with TRBD1. Trimming cost V 6 bases and J 7 bases; bases outside gene matches: 9. The CDR3 contains 14 residues. Per germline, CDR1 MDHEN and CDR2 SYDVKM. In DNA, the CDR3 is TGTGCCAGCAGATCCGGGACAGGGGAAGGGGAGCAGTACTTC. Its translation is CASRSGTGEGEQYF.

The chain recombines TRBV10-3 with TRBJ2-5; 8 bases line up with TRBD2. Germline-derived CDR1 and CDR2 are ENHRY and SYGVKD. The V gene end was trimmed by 11 bases and the J gene end by 2 bases; junction bases not matched to a gene: 7. The CDR3 contains 13 residues. This CDR3 is CAVGGAGQETQYF. In nucleotides, the CDR3 is TGTGCCGTCGGGGGGGCAGGACAAGAGACCCAGTACTTC.

This sequence joins TRBV18 and TRBJ1-1; D is unresolved. Germline V gene data show CDR1 as KGHSH and CDR2 as LQKENI. CDR3 length: 14 residues. The V end lost 4 bases, the J end lost 1 base, and 10 bases lay between the germline ends. DNA for the CDR3: TGTGCCAGCTCACTGGCTGCGGGGAACACTGAAGCTTTCTTT. Translated, it gives CASSLAAGNTEAFF.

This clone was detected only a few times. The rearrangement links TRBV27 to TRBJ1-1; no definite D call. The ends were cut back, 6 bases at V and 0 bases at J, with 17 bases in the middle. Germline-derived CDR1 and CDR2 are MNHEY and SMNVEV (reference sequence). CDR3 length equals 16 residues. The CDR3 is CASSPGLGIMNTEAFF. The CDR3 DNA is TGTGCCAGCAGCCCTGGACTAGGGATCATGAACACTGAAGCTTTCTTT.

The gene calls are TRBV28 and TRBJ1-5, with TRBD1 matching 10 bases. After removal of 3 bases from V and 2 bases from J, the junction contained 1 base not matched to a gene. There are 15 residues in the CDR3. Germline loops: CDR1 MDHEN, CDR2 SYDVKM. The CDR3 here is CASSLTGGGNQPQHF. In DNA form, the CDR3 reads TGTGCCAGCAGTTTGACAGGGGGCGGCAATCAGCCCCAGCATTTT.

The chain joins TRBV7-9 to TRBJ2-1; possibly TRBD1 or TRBD2 for D (5 bases each). Germline V gene sequence: CDR1 SEHNR, CDR2 FQNEAQ (reference sequence). Trimming removed 2 bases from V and 6 bases from J, with 17 bases in between. The CDR3 extends over 16 amino acids. In DNA form, the CDR3 reads TGTGCCAGCAGCTTATTCCTGGGACGATTTGGCAATGAGCAGTTCTTC. Protein: CASSLFLGRFGNEQFF.

The V call is TRBV5-1, the J call TRBJ1-5, with no clear D. The CDR3 runs to 13 residues. Trimming pared 0 bases from V and 6 bases from J, leaving 7 bases between. Germline lookup yields CDR1 SGHRS and CDR2 YFSETQ. The CDR3, as DNA: TGCGCCAGCAGCTTGGCCGAAGGTCAGCCCCAGCATTTT. Protein: CASSLAEGQPQHF.

V and J are TRBV28 and TRBJ2-7; a weak D match, TRBD1 (7 bases). Trimming pared 5 bases from V and 5 bases from J, leaving 19 bases between. CDR3 length equals 15 residues. CDR1 is MDHEN and CDR2 is SYDVKM in the germline V gene. The DNA of the CDR3 is TGTGCCAGCAGTAATGGGGGGACAGTGAGGCACGAGCAGTACTTC. This sequence encodes CASSNGGTVRHEQYF.

The chain couples TRBV2 to TRBJ2-2, with 11 nucleotides matching TRBD2. The CDR3 contains 15 residues. J was trimmed by 1 base and V by 8 bases; bases with no gene match: 3. Germline V gene sequence: CDR1 SNHLY, CDR2 FYNNEI. The CDR3 is CASLGTSGNTGELFF. CDR3 nucleotide sequence: TGTGCCAGCCTTGGGACTAGCGGGAACACCGGGGAGCTGTTTTTT.

The genes are TRBV28 and TRBJ2-1; 8 bases match TRBD2. The germline CDR1 and CDR2 sequences are MDHEN and SYDVKM. The V segment lost 6 bases and the J segment 9 bases; nucleotides outside the gene matches: 10. The CDR3 consists of 14 residues. CDR3 nucleotides: TGTGCCAGCAGCCCCGCGAGCGGGAGTATTGAGCAGTTCTTC. Encoded protein: CASSPASGSIEQFF.

The chain links TRBV4-2 to TRBJ2-2, with D possibly TRBD2 on 6 matching bases. The CDR3 runs to 16 residues. Germline V gives CDR1 LGHNA, CDR2 YNFKEQ. The V and J ends lost 0 bases and 7 bases respectively, with 15 bases between them. CDR3 in amino acids: CASSQDWGVKGGELFF. The CDR3 region has the DNA TGTGCCAGCAGCCAAGATTGGGGGGTCAAGGGCGGGGAGCTGTTTTTT.

The chain has TRBV19 and TRBJ2-3; 14 bases line up with TRBD2. CDR1 is LNHDA and CDR2 is SQIVND in the germline V gene (reference sequence). The junction had 8 bases not matched to a gene; V was cut back by 6 bases and J by 6 bases. The CDR3 has 16 amino acids. The chain's CDR3 is CASSLGLAGATDTQYF. The DNA for the CDR3 is TGTGCCAGTAGCTTGGGACTAGCGGGAGCGACGGATACGCAGTATTTT.

The chain carries TRBV2 and TRBJ2-1; a possible D gene is TRBD2 (5 bases). Trimming left V 3 bases short and J 6 bases short, with 12 bases between. Per the germline V gene, CDR1 is SNHLY and CDR2 is FYNNEI. The CDR3 spans 14 residues. The CDR3 sequence is CASSDFGLRNEQFF. DNA for the CDR3: TGTGCCAGCAGTGATTTTGGACTTCGCAATGAGCAGTTCTTC.

This chain connects TRBV6-1 to TRBJ2-7; D possibly corresponds to TRBD1 (5 bases). Germline V gene data show CDR1 as MNHNS and CDR2 as SASEGT. The CDR3 is 14 amino acids. Trimming took 7 bases from V and 1 from J, leaving 14 bases between them. CDR3 in DNA: TGTGCCAGCACCAACCAGGGTAGTTCCTACGAGCAGTACTTC. As protein: CASTNQGSSYEQYF.

The chain is built from TRBV15 and TRBJ1-1; tentative D call: TRBD1 (6 bases). Trimming left V 2 bases short and J 7 bases short, with 17 bases between. The germline V gene encodes CDR1 LNHNV and CDR2 YYDKDF (reference sequence). CDR3 length: 15 amino acids. This CDR3 is CATSRPLTGMDEAFF. CDR3 DNA: TGTGCCACCAGCAGACCTCTCACAGGGATGGATGAAGCTTTCTTT.

The genes are TRBV5-1 and TRBJ2-7; 7 bases line up with TRBD1. Germline CDR1 SGHRS, CDR2 YFSETQ. There are 14 residues in the CDR3. The V and J ends lost 4 bases and 2 bases, in that order; junction bases with no gene match: 6. CDR3 nucleotides: TGCGCCAGCAGCCCCGAAGGGACAGCCTACGAGCAGTACTTC. Translation gives CASSPEGTAYEQYF.

This chain links TRBV5-8 with TRBJ1-3; no firm D call. Germline CDR1 reads SGHTS; CDR2 reads YDEGEE. There are 17 residues in the CDR3. With 3 bases removed from V and 0 bases from J, the gap between germline ends came to 16 bases. CDR3 DNA: TGTGCCAGCAGCTCAAGACCCGGACTTTACTCTGGAAACACCATATATTTT. Protein product: CASSSRPGLYSGNTIYF. Full variable domain (rest looked up from reference TRBV5-8 and TRBJ1-3): EAGVTQSPTHLIKTRGQQATLRCSPISGHTSVYWYQQALGLGLQFLLWYDEGEERNRGNFPPRFSGRQFPNYSSELNVNALELEDSALYLCASSSRPGLYSGNTIYFGEGSWLTVV.